This entry lists 15 T cell receptor beta chains sequenced from one sample in a study of cytomegalovirus exposure and HLA in healthy donors. The PCR used 60 Vbeta and 13 Jbeta primers. The protocol was immunoSEQ multiplex PCR, while the TCRdb copy is restricted to in-frame clones and leaves out a portion. The sample records some 98,000 clones, about 81% being singletons. The sample comprised PBMCs. All receptors come from a man aged 40-49 years in good health and CMV-seronegative.

The rearrangement links TRBV6-5 to TRBJ2-7; the match to TRBD1 covers 9 bases. The CDR3 covers 15 residues. The germline CDR1 and CDR2 sequences are MNHEY and SVGAGI. V shed 5 bases and J 1 base; nucleotides not matched to a gene: 6. CDR3 amino acids: CASSNRGHPSYEQYF. For the CDR3, the DNA is TGTGCCAGCAGTAACAGGGGGCACCCTTCCTACGAGCAGTACTTC.

The rearrangement joins TRBV7-9 to TRBJ2-5; TRBD1 aligns across 7 bases. The germline V gene has CDR1 SEHNR and CDR2 FQNEAQ (reference sequence). This CDR3 is 16 amino acids long. V shed 6 bases, J shed 5 bases, and the junction held 15 bases outside the gene matches. The CDR3 DNA is TGTGCCAGCAGAAAGGGGATAGGGGGCTCTGAGGAGACCCAGTACTTC. Protein: CASRKGIGGSEETQYF.

The genes are TRBV15 and TRBJ1-2; tentative D call: TRBD1 (5 bases). V lost 4 bases and J lost 9, with 12 bases in between. This CDR3 comprises 12 residues. Germline CDR1 LNHNV, CDR2 YYDKDF (reference sequence). The DNA of the CDR3 is TGTGCCACCAGCACGCTGGGGGGGAGCTACACCTTC. It codes for CATSTLGGSYTF.

The chain joins TRBV28 to TRBJ2-6; 7 bases fit TRBD1. This CDR3 is 16 amino acids long. Germline V gene data show CDR1 as MDHEN and CDR2 as SYDVKM. V lost 2 bases to trimming and J lost 3 bases; unmatched junction nucleotides: 4. The CDR3: CASSLPTGFGANVLTF. In DNA, the CDR3 is TGTGCCAGCAGTTTACCGACAGGGTTTGGGGCCAACGTCCTGACTTTC.

This clone was observed a few times. This chain uses TRBV5-1 with TRBJ1-5, with D tentatively TRBD1 (6 bases). Trimming removed 4 bases at V and 0 bases at J, with 11 bases between. The CDR3 is made up of 15 amino acids. Germline values: CDR1 SGHRS, CDR2 YFSETQ. The DNA for the CDR3 is TGCGCCAGCAGCCCCGGACAGTATAGCAATCAGCCCCAGCATTTT. Translating it yields CASSPGQYSNQPQHF.

The CDR3 DNA follows: TGTGCCAGCAACGTAGGGAGGGGTGAGACCCAGTACTTC. This sequence encodes CASNVGRGETQYF. This sequence joins TRBV2 and TRBJ2-5; 7 bases match TRBD2. Germline CDR1 SNHLY, CDR2 FYNNEI. This CDR3 region has 13 residues. The J segment lost 5 bases and the V segment lost 7 bases, leaving 7 bases of the junction unmatched.

J is TRBJ2-1 and V is TRBV9; D is perhaps TRBD1 (6 bases). The V end lost 3 bases, the J end lost 10 bases, and 11 bases lay between the germline ends. Germline V gene data show CDR1 as SGDLS and CDR2 as YYNGEE. CDR3 length equals 12 residues. As DNA, the CDR3 is TGTGCCAGCAGCGGAGACAGGCCAGAGCAGTTCTTC. It codes for CASSGDRPEQFF.

The V call is TRBV29-1, the J call TRBJ2-2; 8 bases are shared with TRBD1. The germline V gene encodes CDR1 SQVTM and CDR2 ANQGSEA. V shed 4 bases and J 6 bases; nucleotides not matched to a gene: 4. CDR3 length equals 13 residues. DNA for the CDR3: TGCAGCGTTGTCAGGGGGCTATCCGGGGAGCTGTTTTTT. As protein: CSVVRGLSGELFF.

In this sample, this clone turned up once. The genes are TRBV4-3 and TRBJ1-6; no clear D gene. CDR1 is LGHNA, CDR2 YSLEER, per germline. This CDR3 is built from 13 residues. Trimming took 3 bases from V and 9 from J, leaving 9 bases between them. The CDR3 sequence is CASSQPGRSPLHF. CDR3 bases: TGCGCCAGCAGCCAGCCGGGTCGTTCACCCCTCCACTTT.

The chain carries TRBV28 and TRBJ2-2; 9 positions match TRBD1. Trimming took 6 bases from V and 6 from J; bases not matched to a gene: 8. Germline V lookup: CDR1 MDHEN, CDR2 SYDVKM. The CDR3 totals 15 residues. The CDR3 protein is CASRHDRGKAGELFF. The CDR3 coding sequence is TGTGCCAGCAGACATGACAGGGGGAAGGCCGGGGAGCTGTTTTTT.

The chain uses TRBV6-4 and TRBJ2-2; D might be TRBD2 (6 bases). Germline V lookup: CDR1 MRHNA, CDR2 SNTAGT. The CDR3 is 14 amino acids. The V end was cut by 2 bases, the J end by 4 bases, with 8 bases between. CDR3 loop: CASSDRGGTGELFF. CDR3 sequence (DNA): TGTGCCAGCAGTGACAGGGGAGGCACCGGGGAGCTGTTTTTT.

The rearrangement uses TRBV30 and TRBJ1-1, with 10 positions matching TRBD1. V dropped 1 base and J dropped 7; count of bases not matched to a gene: 9. CDR3 length: 15 amino acids. The germline gives CDR1 GTSNPN, CDR2 SVGIG (reference sequence). The CDR3 loop reads CAWSGPDRGNFEAFF. DNA for the CDR3: TGTGCCTGGAGTGGACCGGACAGGGGGAATTTTGAAGCTTTCTTT. The whole variable domain, filled in from reference TRBV30 and TRBJ1-1, reads SQTIHQWPATLVQPVGSPLSLECTVEGTSNPNLYWYRQAAGRGLQLLFYSVGIGQISSEVPQNLSASRPQDRQFILSSKKLLLSDSGFYLCAWSGPDRGNFEAFFGQGTRLTVV.

The V and J genes are TRBV7-8 and TRBJ1-1; D possibly corresponds to TRBD1 (6 bases). Deletions cut 1 base from V and 1 base from J, with 19 bases between. CDR1 is SGHVS, CDR2 FQNEAQ, per germline. The CDR3 loop spans 18 amino acids. This CDR3 is CASSLVGLWTATNTEAFF. The CDR3 DNA sequence: TGTGCCAGCAGCTTAGTCGGCCTTTGGACAGCAACGAACACTGAAGCTTTCTTT. The variable domain in full, with the rest retrieved from reference TRBV7-8 and TRBJ1-1, is GAGVSQSPRYKVAKRGQDVALRCDPISGHVSLFWYQQALGQGPEFLTYFQNEAQLDKSGLPSDRFFAERPEGSVSTLKIQRTQQEDSAVYLCASSLVGLWTATNTEAFFGQGTRLTVV.

This clone was observed a single time. The chain carries TRBV5-1 and TRBJ2-1; D possibly corresponds to TRBD2 (6 bases). Germline assignment: CDR1 SGHRS and CDR2 YFSETQ. The V end lost 0 bases, the J end lost 8 bases, and 9 bases lay between the germline ends. This CDR3 has 13 amino acids. As DNA, the CDR3 is TGCGCCAGCAGCTTGGATTGGGGGGATGAGCAGTTCTTC. This codes for CASSLDWGDEQFF.

This clone occurred once. The V gene is TRBV18, the J gene TRBJ1-1, with 9 bases identical to TRBD1. CDR3 length equals 16 residues. The junction had 12 bases not matched to a gene; V was cut back by 4 bases and J by 6 bases. The germline V gene encodes CDR1 KGHSH and CDR2 LQKENI. Here the CDR3 DNA reads TGTGCCAGCTCACTAAGAGACGGGACAGGGAGGGCTGAAGCTTTCTTT. This encodes CASSLRDGTGRAEAFF.